The 27 T cell receptor beta chains presented below share a single source sample, sequenced in a study of OX40 agonist ivuxolimab in advanced cancers. TCRdb's table, derived via immunoSEQ multiplex PCR, lists solely in-frame clones and lacks some. The table lists about 17,000 clones, 70% to 90% of them singletons. The source was CD4+ or CD8+ T cells sorted from blood, collected in a trial of the OX40 agonist ivuxolimab. These receptors were taken from an adult with an advanced solid tumor such as melanoma, head and neck, liver or kidney cancer.

The rearrangement joins TRBV5-6 to TRBJ2-7, with D possibly being TRBD1 (6 bases). Germline assignment: CDR1 SGHDT and CDR2 YYEEEE. The V end was cut by 1 base, the J end by 2 bases, with 10 bases between. This CDR3 has 14 amino acids. CDR3 region: CASSLPGQTYEQYF. Here the CDR3 DNA reads TGTGCCAGCAGCTTGCCCGGACAGACCTACGAGCAGTACTTC.

This clone was counted only a few times. The V gene is TRBV18, the J gene TRBJ2-7; no reliable D call. V lost 2 bases and J 0 bases, leaving 14 bases between the germline ends. The CDR3 is 16 residues long. Germline V CDR1 and CDR2: KGHSH, LQKENI. The CDR3 coding sequence is TGTGCCAGCTCACCAGAGACCAAAACATTCTCCTACGAGCAGTACTTC. Its protein product is CASSPETKTFSYEQYF.

J is TRBJ1-2 and V is TRBV11-2; D perhaps matches TRBD1 (5 bases). The CDR3 length is 15 residues. In germline, CDR1 is SGHAT, CDR2 FQNNGV. V was cut by 0 bases and J by 8 bases, with 16 bases left in between. CDR3 nucleotide sequence: TGTGCCAGCAGCTTAGATTGGGGGGTTACGAGCGGCTACACCTTC. Translated, it gives CASSLDWGVTSGYTF. Full variable domain (remainder filled in from reference TRBV11-2 and TRBJ1-2): EAGVAQSPRYKIIEKRQSVAFWCNPISGHATLYWYQQILGQGPKLLIQFQNNGVVDDSQLPKDRFSAERLKGVDSTLKIQPAKLEDSAVYLCASSLDWGVTSGYTFGSGTRLTVV.

The rearrangement links TRBV27 to TRBJ2-7; 9 bases match TRBD2. The CDR3 runs to 15 residues. Trimming at V came to 0 bases and at J to 2 bases, leaving 2 bases not matched to a gene. Per germline, CDR1 MNHEY and CDR2 SMNVEV (reference sequence). CDR3 amino acids: CASSLSGGRAYEQYF. CDR3 sequence (DNA): TGTGCCAGCAGTTTATCAGGCGGGAGGGCCTACGAGCAGTACTTC.

V gene TRBV19 combines with J gene TRBJ2-1; a possible D gene is TRBD2 (6 bases). This CDR3 has 13 amino acids. Germline CDR1 reads LNHDA; CDR2 reads SQIVND (reference sequence). Trimming removed 3 bases from V and 5 bases from J, with 8 bases in between. The chain's CDR3 is CASSMGLNNEQFF. CDR3 bases: TGTGCCAGTAGTATGGGACTTAACAATGAGCAGTTCTTC.

CDR3 protein: CASSLVPYNEQFF. DNA for the CDR3: TGTGCCAGCAGCCTAGTACCTTACAATGAGCAGTTCTTC. The V call is TRBV9, the J call TRBJ2-1; D not resolved. The V end lost 4 bases, the J end lost 4 bases, and 9 bases lay between the germline ends. The CDR3 is 13 amino acids. The germline V gene has CDR1 SGDLS and CDR2 YYNGEE.

The chain uses TRBV7-6 and TRBJ2-2, with D unresolved. Germline CDR1 SGHVS, CDR2 FNYEAQ. The V end lost 4 bases, the J end lost 4 bases, and 13 bases lay between the germline ends. The CDR3 has 15 amino acids. CDR3 sequence: CASSSRAPSTGELFF. The CDR3 region has the DNA TGTGCCAGCAGCTCCCGGGCCCCCTCCACCGGGGAGCTGTTTTTT.

This clone was recorded only once. The chain has TRBV5-1 and TRBJ1-1; D unclear. This CDR3 has 14 amino acids. Germline V CDR1 and CDR2: SGHRS, YFSETQ. The ends were cut back, 1 base at V and 8 bases at J, with 15 bases in the middle. The CDR3 region is CASSLKWFGSEAFF. CDR3 in DNA: TGCGCCAGCAGCTTGAAGTGGTTTGGTAGCGAAGCTTTCTTT.

The chain links TRBV15 to TRBJ1-4; D is unresolved. The CDR3 consists of 13 residues. Trimming took 5 bases from V and 7 from J, leaving 11 bases between them. Germline values: CDR1 LNHNV, CDR2 YYDKDF (reference sequence). In DNA, the CDR3 is TGTGCCACCAGCGGGGTCCACAGTGAAAAACTGTTTTTT. This translates into CATSGVHSEKLFF.

This chain links TRBV27 with TRBJ1-2; D is perhaps TRBD1 (5 bases). There are 15 residues in the CDR3. With 3 bases removed from V and 4 bases from J, the gap between germline ends came to 15 bases. The germline CDR1 and CDR2 sequences are MNHEY and SMNVEV (reference sequence). CDR3: CASSFRQGSIYGYTF. In DNA, the CDR3 is TGTGCCAGCAGTTTCCGGCAGGGCTCAATCTATGGCTACACCTTC.

This clone was found a few times. This rearrangement joins TRBV5-1 to TRBJ2-1; D might be TRBD1 or TRBD2, each matching 6 bases. The CDR3 sequence is 15 residues long. The V end lost 5 bases, the J end lost 4 bases, and 16 bases lay between the germline ends. Germline CDR1 and CDR2: SGHRS and YFSETQ. CDR3 DNA: TGCGCCAGCAGGGCTAGGGGGGCCCTATACAATGAGCAGTTCTTC. This sequence encodes CASRARGALYNEQFF. Looking up the rest from reference TRBV5-1 and TRBJ2-1 gives the full variable domain: KAGVTQTPRYLIKTRGQQVTLSCSPISGHRSVSWYQQTPGQGLQFLFEYFSETQRNKGNFPGRFSGRQFSNSRSEMNVSTLELGDSALYLCASRARGALYNEQFFGPGTRLTVL.

The chain carries TRBV11-3 and TRBJ1-5, with D hard to call. CDR3 size: 14 residues. Trimming pared 5 bases from V and 0 bases from J, leaving 8 bases between. From germline, CDR1 is SGHNT and CDR2 YENEEA. CDR3 bases: TGTGCCAGCAGCCCGACACCTAGCAATCAGCCCCAGCATTTT. It encodes CASSPTPSNQPQHF.

This clone was picked up a small number of times. The chain joins TRBV4-1 to TRBJ2-1, with 9 bases identical to TRBD1. CDR3 size: 16 residues. Germline V CDR1 and CDR2: MGHRA, YSYEKL. V was pared by 5 bases and J by 7 bases, with 12 bases of the junction left unmatched. The CDR3 nucleotides are TGCGCCAGCAGCACTCGGACAGGGGAAAAGGGAAATGAGCAGTTCTTC. This codes for CASSTRTGEKGNEQFF.

The rearrangement uses TRBV5-1 and TRBJ2-7; TRBD1 might be the D (6 bases). Between the trimmed V and J ends, which lost 1 base and 5 bases, there was a span of 13 bases. Germline CDR1 is SGHRS and CDR2 is YFSETQ. The CDR3 is 14 residues long. As DNA, the CDR3 is TGCGCCAGCAGCTTGCTGGGGGCATTTAACGAGCAGTACTTC. Its protein is CASSLLGAFNEQYF.

CDR3 loop: CSAYDREGNYGYTF. Here the CDR3 DNA reads TGCAGCGCCTACGACAGGGAGGGTAACTATGGCTACACCTTC. The chain links TRBV29-1 to TRBJ1-2, with 7 bases matching TRBD1. The CDR3 is 14 residues long. Germline V lookup: CDR1 SQVTM, CDR2 ANQGSEA. The V segment lost 7 bases and the J segment 1 base; nucleotides outside the gene matches: 9. Based on the CDR3 plus reference TRBV29-1 and TRBJ1-2, the full variable domain is SAVISQKPSRDICQRGTSLTIQCQVDSQVTMMFWYRQQPGQSLTLIATANQGSEATYESGFVIDKFPISRPNLTFSTLTVSNMSPEDSSIYLCSAYDREGNYGYTFGSGTRLTVV.

The chain joins TRBV2 to TRBJ2-2; TRBD2 agrees at 7 bases. Germline V gene data show CDR1 as SNHLY and CDR2 as FYNNEI. The CDR3 sequence is 13 residues long. V lost 8 bases to trimming and J lost 5 bases; unmatched junction nucleotides: 5. CDR3 coding DNA: TGTGCCAGCTCCGGACTAGAAACCGGGGAGCTGTTTTTT. As protein: CASSGLETGELFF.

The chain recombines TRBV4-1 with TRBJ2-7, with D perhaps given as TRBD1 or TRBD2 (5 bases each). The CDR3 sequence is 15 residues long. Germline CDR1 and CDR2: MGHRA and YSYEKL. V lost 0 bases, J lost 0 bases, and 9 bases lay in between. CDR3 DNA: TGCGCCAGCAGCCAAGAGGGGGATTACTCCTACGAGCAGTACTTC. Protein product: CASSQEGDYSYEQYF.

This sequence joins TRBV28 and TRBJ2-7; 7 bases match TRBD1. Unmatched junction bases numbered 20, after V lost 8 bases and J lost 7 bases. The germline CDR1 and CDR2 sequences are MDHEN and SYDVKM. This CDR3 spans 16 amino acids. The CDR3 DNA follows: TGTGCCAGCGTCACCGGGCAGGGGGTTCTTACTACGGAGCAGTACTTC. Translated: CASVTGQGVLTTEQYF.

The chain is built from TRBV6-5 and TRBJ2-2; D may correspond to TRBD1 or TRBD2 (5 bases each). Trimming took 7 bases from V and 4 from J, leaving 10 bases between them. The germline CDR1 and CDR2 sequences are MNHEY and SVGAGI. The CDR3 sequence is 13 residues long. The CDR3 is CASTYGATGELFF. The CDR3 nucleotides are TGTGCCAGCACGTACGGGGCCACCGGGGAGCTGTTTTTT.

The V and J genes are TRBV4-3 and TRBJ1-4; perhaps TRBD1 as D (6 bases). Germline values: CDR1 LGHNA, CDR2 YSLEER. The CDR3 is 17 residues long. Deletions cut 0 bases from V and 7 bases from J, with 18 bases between. The CDR3 DNA reads as TGCGCCAGCAGCCAAGATCGGGGGCTTTTGCTTATTGAAAAACTGTTTTTT. This encodes CASSQDRGLLLIEKLFF.

The chain has TRBV15 and TRBJ2-1; the D gene is possibly TRBD2 (5 bases). The CDR3 spans 13 residues. Trimming removed 0 bases from V and 10 bases from J, with 10 bases in between. Per germline, CDR1 LNHNV and CDR2 YYDKDF (reference sequence). The CDR3 is CATSRDRSGEQFF. CDR3 DNA sequence: TGTGCCACCAGCAGAGATCGTTCGGGAGAGCAGTTCTTC.

The V gene is TRBV2, the J gene TRBJ1-1; maybe TRBD1 (5 bases). The CDR3 is 12 residues long. V lost 6 bases to trimming and J lost 5 bases, with 10 bases between them. Germline lookup yields CDR1 SNHLY and CDR2 FYNNEI. CDR3 residues: CASRGRGTEAFF. The CDR3 nucleotides are TGTGCCAGCAGGGGGCGGGGTACTGAAGCTTTCTTT.

This clone was counted once. The chain has TRBV6-5 and TRBJ1-5; perhaps TRBD1 as D (6 bases). Germline V gene lookup returns CDR1 MNHEY and CDR2 SVGAGI. This CDR3 has 14 residues. Between the trimmed V and J ends, which lost 6 bases and 5 bases, there was a span of 14 bases. CDR3 sequence reads: CASRLGAGDQPQHF. The CDR3 DNA follows: TGTGCCAGCAGACTGGGGGCAGGGGATCAGCCCCAGCATTTT.

This clone was recorded once. The J gene is TRBJ2-7, the V gene TRBV13; maybe TRBD1 (7 bases). The CDR3 sequence is 16 residues long. The germline V gene has CDR1 PRHDT and CDR2 FYEKMQ (reference sequence). The V end lost 0 bases, the J end lost 4 bases, and 16 bases lay between the germline ends. The CDR3 is CASSLGRGVGLYEQYF. The CDR3 nucleotides read TGTGCCAGCAGCTTAGGCAGGGGGGTCGGGTTGTACGAGCAGTACTTC.

V usage is TRBV2 and J usage is TRBJ2-1; 10 bases match TRBD2. Germline V lookup: CDR1 SNHLY, CDR2 FYNNEI. The length of the CDR3 is 15 residues. The junction had 5 bases not matched to a gene; V was cut back by 2 bases and J by 7 bases. This chain's CDR3 is CASSEISGGMNEQFF. CDR3 nucleotide sequence: TGTGCCAGCAGTGAAATTAGCGGGGGGATGAATGAGCAGTTCTTC.

The J gene is TRBJ1-2, the V gene TRBV6-1; tentatively, D is TRBD1 (5 bases). Germline V gene data show CDR1 as MNHNS and CDR2 as SASEGT. Trimming removed 10 bases at V and 7 bases at J, with 16 bases between. The CDR3 totals 12 residues. CDR3 sequence: CATNMGVFGYTF. For the CDR3, the DNA is TGTGCCACCAACATGGGGGTATTTGGCTACACCTTC.

The genes are TRBV5-4 and TRBJ1-3, with unresolved D. Looked up from germline, CDR1 is SGHNT and CDR2 is YYREEE (reference sequence). V lost 0 bases, J lost 0 bases, and 7 bases lay in between. This CDR3 spans 15 amino acids. The CDR3 spells CASSLEGLSGNTIYF. The CDR3 DNA sequence: TGTGCCAGCAGCTTGGAGGGCCTCTCTGGAAACACCATATATTTT.